This TCR beta chain was captured by sequencing in a study of control samples from healthy donors and cancer patients (dated by TCRdb to 2020 to 2021). The CDR3 contains 15 residues, cysteine and phenylalanine counted. Only the CDR3 part of the read is kept: 45 bases, read in frame from the first base. In the germline V gene, CDR1 corresponds to MNHEY and CDR2 to SVGAGI. The V and J ends are trimmed by 0 bases and 6 bases, leaving 11 bases between them. Library preparation used the immunoSEQ multiplex PCR assay. Held by TCRdb, this immuneACCESS table contains in-frame sequences only and omits some clones. Under half of the omission traces to an unresolved V gene where checked; the cause of the rest is unknown. The sample table lists 230,000 or so clones, around 94% of them with a count of one. The ten most abundant clones make up about 1.6% of the sample. A note on this clone: Its antigen remains undetermined. Base-call qualities are not available, and no considerably larger clone is one nucleotide away.

The rearranged segments are TRBV6-5 and TRBJ2-2; the D segment could be TRBD1, given 5 matching bases. Source material: blood. The source of this sequence is a man between 45 and 60 years old in good health. The DNA sequence follows: TGTGCCAGCAGTTACTCGTCCAGGGCTCCCGGGGAGCTGTTTTTT. Its translation is CASSYSSRAPGELFF.